This is a list of T cell receptor beta chains from one sample in a study of coeliac disease. Sequencing used immunoSEQ multiplex PCR; TCRdb keeps in-frame clones, though not all of them. The sample lists nearly 4,500 clones, about three fifths occurring once. Sequenced material: intraepithelial lymphocytes from the gut. The receptor source for this set is a woman aged 18-35 years with active celiac disease. The CDR3 runs from the conserved cysteine through the conserved F or W. The D gene is left open where the match is weak. Rows give clone size only sometimes, using once, few, many, or a class for an expanded clone.

>TRBD2|13|TRBV4-2|-|TRBJ2-1
CASSRKRDSEQFF
TGTGCCAGCAGCCGAAAGCGGGATTCTGAGCAGTTCTTC
>-|12|TRBV30|-|TRBJ2-7
CAWGRVTYEQYF
TGTGCCTGGGGCAGGGTGACCTACGAGCAGTACTTC
>-|13|TRBV27|-|TRBJ1-5
CASSNSGRRPQHF
TGTGCCAGCAGTAACTCAGGGAGGCGGCCCCAGCATTTT
>TRBD1|15|TRBV4-1|once|TRBJ1-2
CASSRAGTDYYGYTF
TGCGCCAGCAGCCGGGCCGGGACAGACTACTATGGCTACACCTTC
>-|17|TRBV28|-|TRBJ2-1
CASTTISWGVVGYEQFF
TGTGCCAGCACAACAATTAGCTGGGGAGTGGTTGGCTATGAGCAGTTCTTC
>-|15|TRBV7-9|few|TRBJ2-1
CASSSIVHTNDEQFF
TGTGCCAGCAGCTCCATCGTCCACACCAACGATGAGCAGTTCTTC
>TRBD1|15|TRBV4-2|-|TRBJ1-1
CASSRRGDRGREAFF
TGTGCCAGCAGCCGAAGGGGGGACAGGGGGCGCGAGGCTTTCTTT
>TRBD1|17|TRBV7-6|few|TRBJ2-3
CASSLRGTGERTDTQYF
TGTGCCAGCAGCTTAAGGGGGACAGGGGAGAGGACAGATACGCAGTATTTT
>-|14|TRBV7-2|-|TRBJ2-1
CASSFPLRYNEQFF
TGTGCCAGCAGCTTCCCTTTACGGTACAATGAGCAGTTCTTC
>TRBD2|13|TRBV2|-|TRBJ2-4
CASSANGRNIQYF
TGTGCCAGCAGTGCGAACGGGAGGAACATTCAGTACTTC
>TRBD2|17|TRBV2|medium-sized|TRBJ2-7
CASSVGLAGLKSYEQYF
TGTGCCAGCAGTGTTGGGCTAGCGGGACTTAAATCCTACGAGCAGTACTTC
>-|16|TRBV4-1|-|TRBJ1-3
CASSLNDRHPRNTIYF
TGCGCCAGCAGCCTAAACGACAGGCATCCTCGGAACACCATATATTTT
>-|17|TRBV4-1|-|TRBJ2-7
CASSGLRGGGTGYEQYF
TGCGCCAGCAGCGGGTTGAGGGGGGGTGGGACAGGCTACGAGCAGTACTTC
>TRBD2|15|TRBV11-1|-|TRBJ2-5
CASSLGTSGRETQYF
TGTGCCAGCAGCTTAGGGACTAGCGGGAGAGAGACCCAGTACTTC
>TRBD1|19|TRBV27|few|TRBJ1-1
CASIGLGTGQEGITFVSFF
TGTGCCAGCATCGGTCTTGGGACTGGACAGGAGGGGATAACGTTTGTATCTTTCTTT